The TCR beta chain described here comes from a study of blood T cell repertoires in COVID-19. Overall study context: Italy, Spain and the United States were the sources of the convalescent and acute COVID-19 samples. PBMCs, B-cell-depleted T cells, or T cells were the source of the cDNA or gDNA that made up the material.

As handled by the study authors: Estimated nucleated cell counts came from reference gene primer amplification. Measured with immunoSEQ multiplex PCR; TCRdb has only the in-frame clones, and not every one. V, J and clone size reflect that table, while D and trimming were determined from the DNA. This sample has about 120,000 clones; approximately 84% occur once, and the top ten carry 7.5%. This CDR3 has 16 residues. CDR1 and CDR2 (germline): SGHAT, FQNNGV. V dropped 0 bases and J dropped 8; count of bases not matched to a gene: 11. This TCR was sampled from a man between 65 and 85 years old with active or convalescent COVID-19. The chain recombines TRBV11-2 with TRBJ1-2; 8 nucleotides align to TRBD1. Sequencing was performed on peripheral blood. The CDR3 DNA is TGTGCCAGCAGCTTAGATCTTATGCAGGGGGCCTCGGGCTACACCTTC. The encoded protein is CASSLDLMQGASGYTF.